These T cell receptor beta chains were read from a single sample in a study of blood T cell repertoires in COVID-19. Some clones are missing from TCRdb's copy, which holds only in-frame ones; the method was immunoSEQ multiplex PCR. This sample carries approximately 290,000 clones, about nine tenths of them seen once, and the ten largest clones take 2% to 2.5%. Sequencing was done on a sample of peripheral blood. All receptors come from a young woman with COVID-19, enrolled during active disease. CDR3s include the opening cysteine and the closing phenylalanine or tryptophan. D genes are given only for firm matches. Rows give clone size only sometimes, using once, few, many, or a class for an expanded clone.

TRBJ2-1	.	.	TRBV5-5	TGTGCCAGCAGCTTGTCTGGGACTCGCCACAATGAGCAGTTCTTC	CASSLSGTRHNEQFF
TRBJ2-1	TRBD2	.	TRBV4-2	TGTGCCAGCAGCCCACAAAAAAGGGGTCTAGCGGACAATGAGCAGTTCTTC	CASSPQKRGLADNEQFF
TRBJ1-6	TRBD1	.	TRBV30	TGTGCCTGGAGTGAGGGGACAGGGGGCTCACCCCTCCACTTT	CAWSEGTGGSPLHF
TRBJ2-7	TRBD2	.	TRBV7-2	TGTGCCAGCAGCTTAGTGACTACTAGCGGGAGGGCCGGATCCTACGAGCAGTACTTC	CASSLVTTSGRAGSYEQYF
TRBJ2-2	.	.	TRBV18	TGTGCCAGCTCACCTAGCGGTTACACCGGGGAGCTGTTTTTT	CASSPSGYTGELFF
TRBJ2-2	TRBD1	.	TRBV19	TGTGCCACCGGGACAGGGAACACCGGGGAGCTGTTTTTT	CATGTGNTGELFF
TRBJ1-2	.	few	TRBV5-1	TGCGCCAGCAGCTTGACTGAAGCTAACTATGGCTACACCTTC	CASSLTEANYGYTF
TRBJ1-1	TRBD1	.	TRBV29-1	TGCAGCGTTATACTGACAGGGGGAGGCACTGAAGCTTTCTTT	CSVILTGGGTEAFF
TRBJ1-1	TRBD1	.	TRBV6-5	TGTGCCAGCCAACAGGGGATGAACACTGAAGCTTTCTTT	CASQQGMNTEAFF
TRBJ2-7	.	.	TRBV20-1	TGCAGTGCTAGTCGCGGGACTGCGCACTACGAGCAGTACTTC	CSASRGTAHYEQYF